Listed below are T cell receptor beta chains from one sample, sequenced in a study of Graves' ophthalmopathy and Graves' hyperthyroidism. Via MiXCR, TCRdb re-called the multiplex PCR reads, giving one row per CDR3 protein. The repertoire holds roughly 410,000 distinct CDR3 sequences, with just over 15% as singletons. The sample comprised peripheral blood. The receptors shown here come from a woman under 30 with stable Graves' hyperthyroidism. Both conserved end residues are part of each CDR3. D genes are given only for firm matches. Clone size is shown for a subset of rows, as once, few, many or a class of expanded clone.

v_gene	d_gene	j_gene	abundance	CDR3aa	CDR3nt
TRBV6-2/TRBV6-3	TRBD1	TRBJ1-5	few	CASSHGTENQPQHF	TGTGCCAGCAGCCATGGGACAGAAAATCAGCCCCAGCATTTT
TRBV5-1	TRBD1	TRBJ1-2	many	CASSLPDTFDRGRNYGYTF	TGCGCCAGCAGCTTACCCGATACCTTCGACAGGGGCCGGAACTATGGCTACACCTTC
TRBV7-9	TRBD1	TRBJ1-5	.	CAISLGQGFQPQHF	TGTGCCATCAGCTTAGGACAGGGTTTTCAGCCCCAGCATTTT
TRBV29-1	.	TRBJ1-1	many	CSAQRGQTEAFF	TGCAGCGCCCAGAGAGGACAGACTGAAGCTTTCTTT
TRBV28	TRBD1	TRBJ2-2	many	CASSWTGSNTGELFF	TGTGCCAGCAGTTGGACAGGGTCGAACACCGGGGAGCTGTTTTTT
TRBV6-5	.	TRBJ1-5	many	CASSYSGTGAQHF	TGTGCCAGCAGTTACTCAGGAACCGGGGCCCAGCATTTT
TRBV7-2	TRBD1	TRBJ2-7	many	CASSLRQGAHYEQYF	TGTGCCAGCAGCTTACGACAGGGGGCACACTACGAGCAGTACTTC
TRBV15	.	TRBJ2-5	many	CATSRDLLKQETQYF	TGTGCCACCAGCAGAGATCTACTAAAGCAAGAGACCCAGTACTTC
TRBV7-2	.	TRBJ1-3	many	CASSPQGLAGNTIYF	TGTGCCAGCAGCCCCCAGGGGCTAGCTGGAAACACCATATATTTT
TRBV12-3/TRBV12-4	.	TRBJ1-2	many	CASSLADSIYYGYTF	TGTGCCAGCAGTTTAGCGGACTCAATTTACTATGGCTACACCTTC
TRBV11-2	.	TRBJ2-3	.	CASSSLRRTDTQYF	TGTGCCAGCAGCTCCCTACGTCGCACAGATACGCAGTATTTT
TRBV6-5	.	TRBJ2-7	many	CASSYRTAGRSSYEQYF	TGTGCCAGCAGTTACCGGACAGCGGGGAGGAGCTCCTACGAGCAGTACTTC
TRBV5-4	TRBD1	TRBJ2-7	many	CASSLGDRGVYEQYF	TGTGCCAGCAGCTTGGGGGACAGGGGGGTTTACGAGCAGTACTTC
TRBV7-2	.	TRBJ1-1	.	CASSLASQGHTEAFF	TGTGCCAGCAGCTTAGCGTCCCAGGGGCACACTGAAGCTTTCTTT
TRBV20-1	.	TRBJ1-6	many	CSAPYLRGGNSPLHF	TGCAGTGCCCCGTACCTGAGGGGCGGTAATTCACCCCTCCACTTT
TRBV11-2	.	TRBJ2-1	few	CASSLGRASHQFF	TGTGCCAGCAGCTTAGGTCGCGCTTCCCATCAGTTCTTC
TRBV2	.	TRBJ1-1	many	CASRSGTMNTEAFF	TGTGCCAGCAGATCCGGGACAATGAACACTGAAGCTTTCTTT
TRBV6-4	TRBD1	TRBJ2-2	many	CASSPLTGTGVNTGELFF	TGTGCCAGCAGTCCCCTTACCGGGACAGGGGTGAACACCGGGGAGCTGTTTTTT